This TCR beta chain appears in the sequencing data of a study of cytomegalovirus exposure and HLA in healthy donors. Whole-study findings and limits: In a later analysis, across HLA loci, associated TCR counts were highest for DRB1, lowest for HLA-C. Further analysis was carried out later, and it showed several of the most significant clusters appearing linked to common viral pathogens. With high specificity and sensitivity, the classifier reportedly diagnosed cytomegalovirus status.

Note on this clone: Its antigen remains unknown.

The PCR had 60 Vbeta and 13 Jbeta primers. The method was immunoSEQ multiplex PCR; TCRdb's version includes in-frame clones alone and lacks a portion of them. The profile covers approximately 110,000 clones, with 77% appearing a single time and approximately 3.7% taken by the ten largest. Germline V CDR1 and CDR2: SEHNR, FQNEAQ (reference sequence). Trimming removed 3 bases at V and 4 bases at J, with 8 bases between. This CDR3 contains 13 residues. The TCR was taken from a human donor in good health. The V gene is TRBV7-9, the J gene TRBJ2-3; D gene ambiguous. The specimen was PBMCs. This CDR3 is CASSLVAADTQYF. CDR3 sequence (DNA): TGTGCCAGCAGCTTGGTAGCAGCAGATACGCAGTATTTT.